This TCR beta chain was recovered during a study of blood T cell repertoires in COVID-19. Study details: COVID-19 samples from acute and convalescent phases originated in the United States, Italy and Spain.

CDR3 length equals 15 residues. The V end was cut by 0 bases, the J end by 5 bases, with 10 bases between. Germline CDR1 is LGHNA and CDR2 is YSLEER. In the authors' methods: Estimated nucleated cell counts came from reference gene primer amplification. The table came from immunoSEQ multiplex PCR; TCRdb's copy has only in-frame clones and leaves some out. V and J calls and clone size are given by that table; D and trimming were obtained from the DNA. The sample has 200,000 to 300,000 clones; about 83% are singletons. Sequencing was carried out using PBMCs or T cells enriched from blood (not recorded which). The sequence derives from a woman aged 40 to 49 who had been exposed to COVID-19. The rearrangement uses TRBV4-3 and TRBJ1-4; D gene uncertain. CDR3 loop: CASSQDHQANEKLFF. CDR3 bases: TGCGCCAGCAGCCAAGATCATCAGGCAAATGAAAAACTGTTTTTT.